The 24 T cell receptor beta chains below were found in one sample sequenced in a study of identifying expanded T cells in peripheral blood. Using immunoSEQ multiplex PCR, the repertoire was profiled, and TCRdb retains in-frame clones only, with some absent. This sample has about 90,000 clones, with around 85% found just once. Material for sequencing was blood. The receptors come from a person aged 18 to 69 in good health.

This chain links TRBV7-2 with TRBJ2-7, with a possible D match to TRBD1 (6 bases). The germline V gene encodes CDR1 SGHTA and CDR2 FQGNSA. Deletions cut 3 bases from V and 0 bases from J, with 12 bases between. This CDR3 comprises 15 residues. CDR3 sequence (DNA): TGTGCCAGCAGCTTGGATCAGGGGTACTCCTACGAGCAGTACTTC. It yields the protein CASSLDQGYSYEQYF.

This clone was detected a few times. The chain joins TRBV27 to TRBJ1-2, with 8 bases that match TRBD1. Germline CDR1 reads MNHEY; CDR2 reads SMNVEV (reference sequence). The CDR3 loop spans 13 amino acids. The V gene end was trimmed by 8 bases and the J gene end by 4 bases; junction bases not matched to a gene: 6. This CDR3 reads CASAGQDSYGYTF. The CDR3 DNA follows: TGTGCCAGCGCGGGACAGGACTCCTATGGCTACACCTTC.

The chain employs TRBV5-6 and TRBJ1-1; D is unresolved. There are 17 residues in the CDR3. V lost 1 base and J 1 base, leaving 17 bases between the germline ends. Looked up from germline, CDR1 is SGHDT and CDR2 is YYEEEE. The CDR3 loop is CASSLRREQHKNTEAFF. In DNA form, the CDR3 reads TGTGCCAGCAGCTTGCGGAGGGAACAGCATAAGAACACTGAAGCTTTCTTT.

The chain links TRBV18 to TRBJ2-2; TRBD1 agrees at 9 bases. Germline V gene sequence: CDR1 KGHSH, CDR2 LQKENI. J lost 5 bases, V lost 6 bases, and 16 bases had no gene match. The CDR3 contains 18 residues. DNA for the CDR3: TGTGCCAGCTCGCCTCGTGGGGACAGGGCTTCGGGGACCGGGGAGCTGTTTTTT. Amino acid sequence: CASSPRGDRASGTGELFF.

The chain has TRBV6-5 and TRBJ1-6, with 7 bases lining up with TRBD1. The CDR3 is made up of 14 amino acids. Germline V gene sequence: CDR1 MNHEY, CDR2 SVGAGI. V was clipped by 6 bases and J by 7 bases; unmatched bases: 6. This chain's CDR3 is CASRATGENSPLHF. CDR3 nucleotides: TGTGCCAGCAGAGCTACAGGGGAGAATTCACCCCTCCACTTT.

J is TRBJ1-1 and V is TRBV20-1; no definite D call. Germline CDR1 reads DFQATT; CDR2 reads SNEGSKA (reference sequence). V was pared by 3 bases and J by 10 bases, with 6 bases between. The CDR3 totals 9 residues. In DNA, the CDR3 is TGCAGTGCTAGCCCTGGAGCTTTCTTT. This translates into CSASPGAFF.

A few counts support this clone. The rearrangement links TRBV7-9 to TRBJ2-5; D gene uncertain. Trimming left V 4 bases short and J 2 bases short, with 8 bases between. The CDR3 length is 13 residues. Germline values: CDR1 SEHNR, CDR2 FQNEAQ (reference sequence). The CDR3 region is CASSSEGQETQYF. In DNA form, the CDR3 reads TGTGCCAGCAGCTCAGAAGGGCAAGAGACCCAGTACTTC.

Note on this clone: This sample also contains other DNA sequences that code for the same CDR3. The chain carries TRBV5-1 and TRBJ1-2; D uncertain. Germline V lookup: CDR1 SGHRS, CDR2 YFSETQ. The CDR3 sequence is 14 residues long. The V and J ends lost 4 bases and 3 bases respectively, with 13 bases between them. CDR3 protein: CASSLPSGDYGYTF. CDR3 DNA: TGCGCCAGCAGCCTCCCCTCAGGTGACTATGGCTACACCTTC.

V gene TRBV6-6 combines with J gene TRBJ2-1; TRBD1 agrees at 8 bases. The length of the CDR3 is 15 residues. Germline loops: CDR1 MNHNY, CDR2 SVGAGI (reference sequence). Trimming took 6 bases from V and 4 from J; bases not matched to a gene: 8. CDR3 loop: CASSLSTGAYNEQFF. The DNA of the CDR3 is TGTGCCAGCAGCCTTTCGACAGGGGCTTACAATGAGCAGTTCTTC.

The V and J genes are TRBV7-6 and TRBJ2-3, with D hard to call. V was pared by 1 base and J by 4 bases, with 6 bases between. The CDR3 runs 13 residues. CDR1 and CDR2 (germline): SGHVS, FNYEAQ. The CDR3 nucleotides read TGTGCCAGCAGCTTAGTATTCTCAGATACGCAGTATTTT. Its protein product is CASSLVFSDTQYF.

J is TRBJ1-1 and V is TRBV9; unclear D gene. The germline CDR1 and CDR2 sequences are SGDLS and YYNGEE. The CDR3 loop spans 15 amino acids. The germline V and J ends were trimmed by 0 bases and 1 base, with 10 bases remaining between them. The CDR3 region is CASSVGGGGNTEAFF. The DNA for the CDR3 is TGTGCCAGCAGCGTAGGGGGAGGCGGGAACACTGAAGCTTTCTTT.

CDR3 amino acids: CASSQDYRDTNTEAFF. CDR3 nucleotides: TGCGCCAGCAGCCAGGATTACCGGGACACCAACACTGAAGCTTTCTTT. V is TRBV4-3 and J is TRBJ1-1; a weak D match, TRBD1 (6 bases). V gave up 3 bases and J gave up 2 bases, with 16 bases separating them. CDR3 size: 16 residues. Germline V CDR1 and CDR2: LGHNA, YSLEER.

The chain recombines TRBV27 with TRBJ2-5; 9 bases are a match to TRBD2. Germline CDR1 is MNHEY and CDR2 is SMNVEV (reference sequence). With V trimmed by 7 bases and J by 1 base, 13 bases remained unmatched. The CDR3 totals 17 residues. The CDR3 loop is CASKKRSTAGGQETQYF. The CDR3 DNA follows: TGTGCCAGCAAGAAACGATCTACAGCGGGGGGCCAAGAGACCCAGTACTTC.

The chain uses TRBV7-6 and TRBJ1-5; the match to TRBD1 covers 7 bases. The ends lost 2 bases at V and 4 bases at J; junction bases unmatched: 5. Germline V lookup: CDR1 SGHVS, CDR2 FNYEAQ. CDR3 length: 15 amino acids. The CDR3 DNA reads TGTGCCAGCAGCTTATACCCAGGGGGAAATCAGCCCCAGCATTTT. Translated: CASSLYPGGNQPQHF.

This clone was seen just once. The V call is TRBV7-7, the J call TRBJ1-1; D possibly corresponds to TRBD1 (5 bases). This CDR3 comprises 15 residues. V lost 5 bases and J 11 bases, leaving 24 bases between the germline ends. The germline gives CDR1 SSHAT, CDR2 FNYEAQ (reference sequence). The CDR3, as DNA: TGTGCCAGCAGCCCAAGGCCCCCGGGGGTCGGGGCGGCTTTCTTT. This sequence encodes CASSPRPPGVGAAFF.

The DNA for the CDR3 is TGTGCCAGCAGTTACTCGAAGGTCTATGGCTACACCTTC. Protein sequence: CASSYSKVYGYTF. The rearrangement links TRBV6-5 to TRBJ1-2, with unresolved D. The CDR3 extends over 13 amino acids. The germline gives CDR1 MNHEY, CDR2 SVGAGI. Trimming cost V 0 bases and J 4 bases, with 6 bases left between them.

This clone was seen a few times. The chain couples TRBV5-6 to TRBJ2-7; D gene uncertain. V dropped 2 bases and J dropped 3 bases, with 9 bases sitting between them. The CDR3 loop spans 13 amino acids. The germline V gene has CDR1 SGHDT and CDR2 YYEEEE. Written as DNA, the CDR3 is TGTGCCAGCAGCTTAGATGACAACTACGAGCAGTACTTC. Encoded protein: CASSLDDNYEQYF.

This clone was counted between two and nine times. The CDR3 coding sequence is TGTGCCAGCAGTTACGAAGTAGGCAATCAGCCCCAGCATTTT. This gives the protein CASSYEVGNQPQHF. This sequence joins TRBV6-6 and TRBJ1-5, with D unclear. Germline V gene sequence: CDR1 MNHNY, CDR2 SVGAGI (reference sequence). The V and J ends lost 2 bases and 2 bases respectively, with 7 bases between them. The CDR3 spans 14 residues.

The CDR3 DNA reads TGTGCCAGCAGCGACAGAAGCTCGAACACCGGGGAGCTGTTTTTT. It codes for CASSDRSSNTGELFF. V gene TRBV5-4 combines with J gene TRBJ2-2, with a tentative D call TRBD1 (5 bases). Germline V CDR1 and CDR2: SGHNT, YYREEE (reference sequence). The V end lost 4 bases, the J end lost 0 bases, and 10 bases lay between the germline ends. The length of the CDR3 is 15 residues.

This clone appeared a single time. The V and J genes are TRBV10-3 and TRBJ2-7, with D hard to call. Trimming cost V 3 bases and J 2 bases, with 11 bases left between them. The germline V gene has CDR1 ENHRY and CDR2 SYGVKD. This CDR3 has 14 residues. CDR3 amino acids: CAISDSNDAYEQYF. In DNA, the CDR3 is TGTGCCATCAGTGACTCTAATGATGCCTACGAGCAGTACTTC.

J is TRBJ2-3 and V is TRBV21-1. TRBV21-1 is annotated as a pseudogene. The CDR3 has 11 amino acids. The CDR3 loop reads CASIRLLTQYF. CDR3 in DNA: TGTGCCAGCATAAGGCTACTCACGCAGTATTTT.

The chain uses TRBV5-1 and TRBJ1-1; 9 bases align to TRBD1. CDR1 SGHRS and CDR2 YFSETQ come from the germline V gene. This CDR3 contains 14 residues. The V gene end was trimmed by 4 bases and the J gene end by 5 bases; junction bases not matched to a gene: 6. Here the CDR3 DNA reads TGCGCCAGCAGCGTACAGGGGGCGGAAACTGAAGCTTTCTTT. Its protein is CASSVQGAETEAFF.

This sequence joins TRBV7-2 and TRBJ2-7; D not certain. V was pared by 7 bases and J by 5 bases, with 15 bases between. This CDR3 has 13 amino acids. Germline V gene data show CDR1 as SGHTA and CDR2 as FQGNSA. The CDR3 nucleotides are TGTGCCAGCAACTCTGTAAGGGCCCACGAGCAGTACTTC. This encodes CASNSVRAHEQYF.

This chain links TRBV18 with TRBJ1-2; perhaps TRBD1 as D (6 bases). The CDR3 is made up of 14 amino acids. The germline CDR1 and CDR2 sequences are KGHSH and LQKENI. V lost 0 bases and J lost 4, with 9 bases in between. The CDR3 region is CASSPPKQGYGYTF. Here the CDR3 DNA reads TGTGCCAGCTCACCACCAAAACAGGGCTATGGCTACACCTTC.